This record covers a single T cell receptor (beta chain). These data come from a study of cytomegalovirus exposure and HLA in healthy donors. Germline CDR1 is KGHSH and CDR2 is LQKENI. The CDR3 extends over 13 amino acids. Trimming removed 6 bases from V and 0 bases from J, with 6 bases in between. In the PCR, 60 Vbeta and 13 Jbeta primers were used. Some clones are missing from TCRdb's copy, which holds only in-frame ones; the method was immunoSEQ multiplex PCR. The repertoire holds 150,000 to 200,000 clones, with 70% to 80% as singletons. The chain carries TRBV18 and TRBJ1-3; the D is unclear. This sequence was found in a man aged 50 to 60 in good health and CMV-seropositive. Sequencing input: PBMCs. CDR3 sequence: CASSSYSGNTIYF. CDR3 bases: TGTGCCAGCTCGAGTTACTCTGGAAACACCATATATTTT.